This TCR beta chain comes out of a study of CD8 T cells in ankylosing spondylitis. TCRdb re-called the 5' RACE reads through MiXCR, storing one row per CDR3 protein. This sample has hundreds of thousands of distinct CDR3 sequences, with 12% found just once. Trimming took 1 base from V and 2 from J, leaving 15 bases between them. The CDR3 contains 17 residues. About this clonotype itself: The antigen is not known.

Study-level results: Seemingly distinctive of ankylosing spondylitis blood was a TCR beta motif formed by eight highly homologous variants.

This clonotype originated in a male donor with ankylosing spondylitis. The V call is TRBV12-3 or TRBV12-4, the J call TRBJ2-4; D call uncertain. Sequenced material: blood, either unsorted or a sorted T cell fraction (not recorded which). The CDR3 is CASSLGRYKEPKNIQYF. CDR3 nucleotide sequence: TGTGCCAGCAGTTTAGGGCGATACAAGGAACCCAAAAACATTCAGTACTTC.